The rows below give T cell receptor beta chains drawn from one sample of a study of cytotoxic CD8 clonotypes in ibrutinib-treated CLL. Generated by immunoSEQ multiplex PCR, the TCRdb table keeps only in-frame clones and is missing some. This sample has over 200,000 clones; just under 80% occur once, and the top ten carry more than 9.5%. Sequencing used PBMCs, obtained after 12 months of ibrutinib treatment. The receptors here all came from a human donor with chronic lymphocytic leukemia. The CDR3 runs from the conserved cysteine through the conserved F or W. A D gene is named only where the DNA matches it firmly. Some rows mark clone size as missing; the rest say once, few, many or name a class of expanded clone.

clone_size: .
d_call: .
v_call: TRBV10-1
j_call: TRBJ1-1
cdr3_aa: CASSDGGRPTEAFF
cdr3_nt: TGCGCCAGCAGTGATGGGGGACGGCCGACTGAAGCTTTCTTT

clone_size: few
d_call: .
v_call: TRBV4-2
j_call: TRBJ1-2
cdr3_aa: CASSQEIGLARKGSGYTF
cdr3_nt: TGTGCCAGCAGCCAAGAAATCGGCTTAGCCCGAAAGGGAAGTGGCTACACCTTC

clone_size: .
d_call: TRBD2
v_call: TRBV6-1
j_call: TRBJ2-7
cdr3_aa: CASGGVTYEQYF
cdr3_nt: TGTGCCAGCGGGGGGGTTACCTACGAGCAGTACTTC

clone_size: .
d_call: .
v_call: TRBV27
j_call: TRBJ1-5
cdr3_aa: CASSTLRSNQPQHF
cdr3_nt: TGTGCCAGCAGTACCCTTCGGAGCAATCAGCCCCAGCATTTT

clone_size: .
d_call: .
v_call: TRBV6-1
j_call: TRBJ2-6
cdr3_aa: CASSETGGWANVLTF
cdr3_nt: TGTGCCAGCAGTGAAACTGGGGGCTGGGCCAACGTCCTGACTTTC

clone_size: .
d_call: .
v_call: TRBV13
j_call: TRBJ2-1
cdr3_aa: CASSLGERVHNEQFF
cdr3_nt: TGTGCCAGCAGCTTAGGCGAGCGGGTCCACAATGAGCAGTTCTTC

clone_size: .
d_call: TRBD1
v_call: TRBV27
j_call: TRBJ1-5
cdr3_aa: CASSGRGAQQPQHF
cdr3_nt: TGTGCCAGCAGTGGCAGGGGGGCGCAACAGCCCCAGCATTTT

clone_size: .
d_call: .
v_call: TRBV27
j_call: TRBJ2-5
cdr3_aa: CASSGARALETQYF
cdr3_nt: TGTGCCAGCAGTGGGGCCAGGGCGTTAGAGACCCAGTACTTC

clone_size: .
d_call: TRBD1
v_call: TRBV7-3
j_call: TRBJ1-1
cdr3_aa: CASSLQPWDRNTEAFF
cdr3_nt: TGTGCCAGCAGCTTACAACCCTGGGACAGGAACACTGAAGCTTTCTTT

clone_size: many
d_call: TRBD1
v_call: TRBV5-1
j_call: TRBJ2-1
cdr3_aa: CASSLAGTGRQGREQFF
cdr3_nt: TGCGCCAGCAGCTTGGCCGGGACAGGGCGACAAGGCAGGGAGCAGTTCTTC

clone_size: .
d_call: TRBD2
v_call: TRBV4-1
j_call: TRBJ2-1
cdr3_aa: CASSQEKWEGINEQFF
cdr3_nt: TGCGCCAGCAGCCAAGAAAAGTGGGAGGGCATAAATGAGCAGTTCTTC

clone_size: .
d_call: .
v_call: TRBV6-5
j_call: TRBJ2-7
cdr3_aa: CASSFDSTYEQYF
cdr3_nt: TGTGCCAGCAGTTTTGACAGTACCTACGAGCAGTACTTC

clone_size: .
d_call: .
v_call: TRBV9
j_call: TRBJ2-7
cdr3_aa: CASGLGGLVDEQYF
cdr3_nt: TGTGCCAGCGGCTTAGGGGGGTTGGTCGACGAGCAGTACTTC

clone_size: .
d_call: .
v_call: TRBV6-1
j_call: TRBJ1-2
cdr3_aa: CASSEGPGGYGYTF
cdr3_nt: TGTGCCAGCAGTGAAGGCCCGGGGGGCTATGGCTACACCTTC

clone_size: .
d_call: .
v_call: TRBV7-9
j_call: TRBJ2-7
cdr3_aa: CARPEGGSYEQYF
cdr3_nt: TGTGCCAGGCCCGAGGGAGGCTCCTACGAGCAGTACTTC

clone_size: .
d_call: TRBD2
v_call: TRBV7-2
j_call: TRBJ2-2
cdr3_aa: CASSLTSGANTGELFF
cdr3_nt: TGTGCCAGCAGCTTGACTAGCGGGGCGAACACCGGGGAGCTGTTTTTT

clone_size: once
d_call: .
v_call: TRBV10-1
j_call: TRBJ2-1
cdr3_aa: CASSDGYNEQFF
cdr3_nt: TGCGCCAGCAGTGACGGATACAATGAGCAGTTCTTC

clone_size: .
d_call: TRBD1
v_call: TRBV11-2
j_call: TRBJ1-2
cdr3_aa: CASSLDLGGGAYGYTF
cdr3_nt: TGTGCCAGCAGCTTAGATCTCGGAGGGGGCGCGTATGGCTACACCTTC

clone_size: .
d_call: .
v_call: TRBV13
j_call: TRBJ1-1
cdr3_aa: CASSLVGNTEAFF
cdr3_nt: TGTGCCAGCAGCTTAGTGGGGAACACTGAAGCTTTCTTT

clone_size: .
d_call: TRBD1
v_call: TRBV28
j_call: TRBJ1-2
cdr3_aa: CASSAWGQFSSYGYTF
cdr3_nt: TGTGCCAGCAGTGCGTGGGGACAGTTTTCGAGCTATGGCTACACCTTC

clone_size: .
d_call: TRBD1
v_call: TRBV19
j_call: TRBJ1-2
cdr3_aa: CASSGGTGVGHYGYTF
cdr3_nt: TGTGCCAGTAGTGGTGGGACAGGGGTAGGCCACTATGGCTACACCTTC

clone_size: .
d_call: TRBD2
v_call: TRBV7-9
j_call: TRBJ2-3
cdr3_aa: CASSPYSGGATDTQYF
cdr3_nt: TGTGCCAGCAGCCCCTATAGCGGGGGGGCCACAGATACGCAGTATTTT

clone_size: .
d_call: .
v_call: TRBV10-3
j_call: TRBJ2-2
cdr3_aa: CAISEGWSAGELFF
cdr3_nt: TGTGCCATCAGCGAGGGATGGTCCGCCGGAGAGCTGTTTTTT

clone_size: .
d_call: .
v_call: TRBV28
j_call: TRBJ2-7
cdr3_aa: CASSLFVTGQLRKQYF
cdr3_nt: TGTGCCAGCAGTTTATTCGTGACGGGGCAACTACGAAAGCAGTACTTC

clone_size: .
d_call: .
v_call: TRBV7-9
j_call: TRBJ1-3
cdr3_aa: CASSGVSFSGNTIYF
cdr3_nt: TGTGCCAGTAGCGGAGTCAGCTTCTCTGGAAACACCATATATTTT

clone_size: few
d_call: TRBD1
v_call: TRBV7-4
j_call: TRBJ2-7
cdr3_aa: CASSLGQGTHEQYF
cdr3_nt: TGTGCCAGCAGCTTAGGACAGGGGACCCACGAGCAGTACTTC

clone_size: .
d_call: .
v_call: TRBV6-4
j_call: TRBJ2-3
cdr3_aa: CASSPGTLSTDTQYF
cdr3_nt: TGTGCCAGCAGTCCCGGGACTCTAAGCACAGATACGCAGTATTTT

clone_size: once
d_call: .
v_call: TRBV7-7
j_call: TRBJ2-3
cdr3_aa: CASSLGRWDTQYF
cdr3_nt: TGTGCTAGCAGCTTAGGGAGGTGGGATACGCAGTATTTT

clone_size: .
d_call: .
v_call: TRBV19
j_call: TRBJ1-1
cdr3_aa: CASSVGMNTEAFF
cdr3_nt: TGTGCCAGTAGTGTGGGGATGAACACTGAAGCTTTCTTT

clone_size: .
d_call: .
v_call: TRBV6-6
j_call: TRBJ1-5
cdr3_aa: CASRQGRQPQHF
cdr3_nt: TGTGCCAGCAGGCAGGGGCGGCAGCCCCAGCATTTT

clone_size: few
d_call: .
v_call: TRBV28
j_call: TRBJ1-5
cdr3_aa: CASSFGGTNQPQHF
cdr3_nt: TGTGCCAGCAGCTTTGGGGGGACGAATCAGCCCCAGCATTTT

clone_size: .
d_call: TRBD1
v_call: TRBV15
j_call: TRBJ1-1
cdr3_aa: CATNRGGTEAFF
cdr3_nt: TGTGCCACGAACAGGGGGGGCACTGAAGCTTTCTTT

clone_size: .
d_call: .
v_call: TRBV6-4
j_call: TRBJ1-1
cdr3_aa: CASPGGPPAPEAFF
cdr3_nt: TGTGCCAGCCCGGGGGGTCCCCCTGCCCCCGAAGCTTTCTTT

clone_size: .
d_call: .
v_call: TRBV18
j_call: TRBJ1-1
cdr3_aa: CASSTDRNTEAFF
cdr3_nt: TGTGCCAGCTCAACAGACAGGAACACTGAAGCTTTCTTT

clone_size: .
d_call: .
v_call: TRBV7-8
j_call: TRBJ1-6
cdr3_aa: CATGGSPLHF
cdr3_nt: TGTGCCACGGGAGGCTCACCCCTCCACTTT

clone_size: .
d_call: TRBD2
v_call: TRBV29-1
j_call: TRBJ2-2
cdr3_aa: CSVVGLATGELFF
cdr3_nt: TGCAGCGTTGTCGGACTAGCGACCGGGGAGCTGTTTTTT

clone_size: .
d_call: .
v_call: TRBV27
j_call: TRBJ2-1
cdr3_aa: CASSLLAYSSYNEQFF
cdr3_nt: TGTGCCAGCAGTTTACTAGCGTATAGCTCCTACAATGAGCAGTTCTTC

clone_size: .
d_call: .
v_call: TRBV15
j_call: TRBJ1-6
cdr3_aa: CATSRDSGDSGSPLHF
cdr3_nt: TGTGCCACCAGCAGAGATTCGGGGGATAGCGGTTCACCCCTCCACTTT

clone_size: .
d_call: TRBD1
v_call: TRBV19
j_call: TRBJ2-7
cdr3_aa: CASTPGQSYEQYF
cdr3_nt: TGTGCCAGTACCCCGGGACAGTCCTACGAGCAGTACTTC

clone_size: .
d_call: .
v_call: TRBV29-1
j_call: TRBJ2-5
cdr3_aa: CSVGLVGQETQYF
cdr3_nt: TGCAGCGTTGGACTAGTCGGCCAAGAGACCCAGTACTTC

clone_size: .
d_call: .
v_call: TRBV5-8
j_call: TRBJ1-1
cdr3_aa: CASSPRVGANTEAFF
cdr3_nt: TGTGCCAGCAGCCCCCGGGTGGGGGCGAACACTGAAGCTTTCTTT

clone_size: .
d_call: TRBD1
v_call: TRBV5-1
j_call: TRBJ2-7
cdr3_aa: CASSRDRTAYEQYF
cdr3_nt: TGCGCCAGCAGCCGGGACAGGACCGCCTACGAGCAGTACTTC

clone_size: .
d_call: TRBD2
v_call: TRBV5-4
j_call: TRBJ2-7
cdr3_aa: CASSFGTSGYEQYF
cdr3_nt: TGTGCCAGCAGCTTTGGGACTAGCGGCTACGAGCAGTACTTC

clone_size: once
d_call: .
v_call: TRBV4-1
j_call: TRBJ2-1
cdr3_aa: CASRMGKGVNEQFF
cdr3_nt: TGCGCCAGCAGGATGGGCAAAGGGGTCAATGAGCAGTTCTTC

clone_size: .
d_call: .
v_call: TRBV9
j_call: TRBJ2-6
cdr3_aa: CASSYSGANVLTF
cdr3_nt: TGTGCCAGCAGCTATTCTGGGGCCAACGTCCTGACTTTC

clone_size: .
d_call: TRBD2
v_call: TRBV28
j_call: TRBJ2-7
cdr3_aa: CASTRLADPGAYEQYF
cdr3_nt: TGTGCCAGCACACGACTAGCGGACCCTGGGGCCTACGAGCAGTACTTC

clone_size: .
d_call: TRBD1
v_call: TRBV6-1
j_call: TRBJ2-7
cdr3_aa: CASSSRGQWYEQYF
cdr3_nt: TGTGCCAGCAGTTCCAGGGGGCAGTGGTACGAGCAGTACTTC